These 27 T cell receptor beta chains were all obtained from the same sample, sequenced in a study of OX40 agonist ivuxolimab in advanced cancers. Libraries were prepared by immunoSEQ multiplex PCR; TCRdb keeps only in-frame clonotypes and omits some of them. This sample yields some 79,000 clones, of which about 90% are seen a single time; over 0.35% belongs to the top ten. Specimen: CD4+ or CD8+ T cells sorted from blood, collected in a trial of the OX40 agonist ivuxolimab. These receptors were taken from an adult with an advanced solid tumor such as melanoma, head and neck, liver or kidney cancer.

The chain links TRBV27 to TRBJ2-3, with 9 bases identical to TRBD2. The V segment lost 2 bases and the J segment 5 bases; nucleotides outside the gene matches: 11. The CDR3 spans 17 residues. Per germline, CDR1 MNHEY and CDR2 SMNVEV (reference sequence). CDR3 loop: CASSLTMRVAGVDTQYF. The CDR3 DNA reads as TGTGCCAGCAGTTTAACGATGAGGGTAGCGGGAGTAGATACGCAGTATTTT.

The CDR3 DNA is TGTGCCAGCAGCTCGCGTCGAGGCAATGAGCAGTTCTTC. This codes for CASSSRRGNEQFF. The J gene is TRBJ2-1, the V gene TRBV7-7; no clear D gene. Germline V gene data show CDR1 as SSHAT and CDR2 as FNYEAQ (reference sequence). The CDR3 consists of 13 residues. V lost 4 bases to trimming and J lost 6 bases, with 10 bases between them. Supplemented by reference TRBV7-7 and TRBJ2-1, the full variable domain reads GAGVSQSPRYKVTKRGQDVTLRCDPISSHATLYWYQQALGQGPEFLTYFNYEAQPDKSGLPSDRFSAERPEGSISTLTIQRTEQRDSAMYRCASSSRRGNEQFFGPGTRLTVL.

The chain carries TRBV10-1 and TRBJ1-1; TRBD1 might be the D (6 bases). The CDR3 contains 13 residues. The V gene lost 2 bases and the J gene lost 10 bases, with 14 bases spanning the gap. The germline V gene has CDR1 WNHNN and CDR2 SYGVQD (reference sequence). CDR3 sequence: CASSENPTGIAFF. In nucleotides, the CDR3 is TGCGCCAGCAGTGAGAACCCGACAGGAATAGCTTTCTTT.

The rearrangement uses TRBV28 and TRBJ2-2; TRBD2 might be the D (7 bases). The CDR3 spans 15 residues. Germline CDR1 reads MDHEN; CDR2 reads SYDVKM. Deletions cut 10 bases from V and 4 bases from J, with 19 bases between. The CDR3 reads CATIYGGGGTGELFF. The CDR3 bases are TGTGCCACCATCTATGGGGGCGGGGGCACCGGGGAGCTGTTTTTT.

The chain has TRBV30 and TRBJ2-1; tentatively, D is TRBD2 (8 bases). Trimming shortened V by 4 bases and J by 5 bases, and 21 bases separated the two germline ends. The CDR3 has 16 amino acids. CDR1 and CDR2 from the germline V gene are GTSNPN and SVGIG (reference sequence). The DNA for the CDR3 is TGTGCCTGGACCATAGCGGGACAGAATAAACACAATGAGCAGTTCTTC. Amino acid sequence: CAWTIAGQNKHNEQFF.

The chain links TRBV7-2 to TRBJ2-1, with 13 bases aligning to TRBD2. Trimming cost V 5 bases and J 0 bases; bases outside gene matches: 1. CDR3 length: 16 residues. CDR1 and CDR2 (germline): SGHTA, FQGNSA. Here the CDR3 DNA reads TGTGCCAGCAGCCGGACTAGCGGGGGCTCCTACAATGAGCAGTTCTTC. Its protein product is CASSRTSGGSYNEQFF.

This chain uses TRBV7-2 with TRBJ2-5, with 12 bases fitting TRBD2. The CDR3 spans 21 residues. After removal of 0 bases from V and 1 base from J, the junction contained 15 bases not matched to a gene. Germline V gives CDR1 SGHTA, CDR2 FQGNSA. CDR3: CASSLAGGISRLAGVQETQYF. DNA of the CDR3: TGTGCCAGCAGCTTAGCGGGGGGGATATCGAGACTAGCGGGAGTCCAAGAGACCCAGTACTTC.

V is TRBV5-4 and J is TRBJ2-5; D call uncertain. V was cut by 1 base and J by 2 bases, with 12 bases left in between. CDR1 and CDR2 (germline): SGHNT, YYREEE (reference sequence). This CDR3 contains 15 residues. CDR3 residues: CASSLNTAKQETQYF. The CDR3 DNA reads TGTGCCAGCAGCTTGAATACTGCCAAACAAGAGACCCAGTACTTC.

The rearrangement links TRBV7-2 to TRBJ1-3; D is possibly TRBD1 (5 bases). CDR3 length: 13 amino acids. Germline loops: CDR1 SGHTA, CDR2 FQGNSA. V was cut by 4 bases and J by 7 bases, with 11 bases left in between. The CDR3 DNA reads TGTGCCAGCAGCTCGGAAACAGGCAACACCATATATTTT. This sequence encodes CASSSETGNTIYF.

The CDR3 protein is CSGGRMPGLVGEQFF. CDR3 DNA sequence: TGCAGCGGGGGGCGTATGCCTGGACTAGTTGGTGAGCAGTTCTTC. This chain joins TRBV29-1 and TRBJ2-1, with a tentative D call TRBD2 (7 bases). CDR3 length: 15 residues. V was clipped by 7 bases and J by 9 bases, with 25 bases between them. Germline V lookup: CDR1 SQVTM, CDR2 ANQGSEA.

This clone showed up just once. The CDR3 here is CASSSLWGREGLSFYTDTQYF. CDR3 sequence (DNA): TGTGCCAGCAGTTCACTGTGGGGGCGGGAGGGCCTATCTTTCTACACAGATACGCAGTATTTT. V is TRBV27 and J is TRBJ2-3; 9 positions agree with TRBD2. Germline values: CDR1 MNHEY, CDR2 SMNVEV (reference sequence). The CDR3 runs to 21 residues. V lost 4 bases to trimming and J lost 2 bases; unmatched junction nucleotides: 22.

The chain links TRBV5-1 to TRBJ2-5; TRBD2 agrees at 9 bases. The germline CDR1 and CDR2 sequences are SGHRS and YFSETQ. The V segment lost 6 bases and the J segment 4 bases; nucleotides outside the gene matches: 13. The CDR3 is made up of 16 amino acids. The CDR3 DNA is TGCGCCAGCAACGCCGCGGGCGGAGCGGGAGGAGAGACCCAGTACTTC. This sequence encodes CASNAAGGAGGETQYF. Variable domain in full (rest from reference TRBV5-1 and TRBJ2-5): KAGVTQTPRYLIKTRGQQVTLSCSPISGHRSVSWYQQTPGQGLQFLFEYFSETQRNKGNFPGRFSGRQFSNSRSEMNVSTLELGDSALYLCASNAAGGAGGETQYFGPGTRLLVL.

V gene TRBV27 combines with J gene TRBJ2-2; 9 bases match TRBD1. CDR1 is MNHEY, CDR2 SMNVEV, per germline (reference sequence). V shed 3 bases, J shed 3 bases, and the junction held 11 bases outside the gene matches. This CDR3 is built from 18 residues. CDR3 nucleotide sequence: TGTGCCAGCAGTTTTCAGTCCACAGGGGGCTTTTACACCGGGGAGCTGTTTTTT. This translates into CASSFQSTGGFYTGELFF.

V usage is TRBV6-5 and J usage is TRBJ2-7; 7 positions agree with TRBD1. This CDR3 is 14 amino acids long. The germline gives CDR1 MNHEY, CDR2 SVGAGI. Germline trimming cut 5 bases from V and 2 bases from J; bases unmatched to any gene: 6. CDR3 region: CASSTARGPYEQYF. The CDR3 bases are TGTGCCAGCAGTACCGCTAGGGGGCCCTACGAGCAGTACTTC.

The chain joins TRBV2 to TRBJ2-1, with a possible D match to TRBD1 (6 bases). The V gene lost 7 bases and the J gene lost 5 bases, with 15 bases spanning the gap. The CDR3 runs 14 residues. Looked up from germline, CDR1 is SNHLY and CDR2 is FYNNEI. The CDR3 nucleotides read TGTGCCAGCACTGTAAAACAGGGCAACAATGAGCAGTTCTTC. This gives the protein CASTVKQGNNEQFF.

The rearrangement joins TRBV15 to TRBJ1-1; a weak D match, TRBD1 (5 bases). Germline V lookup: CDR1 LNHNV, CDR2 YYDKDF (reference sequence). V lost 4 bases and J 4 bases, leaving 19 bases between the germline ends. This CDR3 comprises 16 residues. CDR3 loop: CATSMNKGRGGTEAFF. DNA for the CDR3: TGTGCCACCAGCATGAATAAAGGTCGGGGGGGCACTGAAGCTTTCTTT.

There are a few counts of this clone. The chain employs TRBV27 and TRBJ2-7; TRBD2 matches 8 bases. The junction had 4 bases not matched to a gene; V was cut back by 3 bases and J by 0 bases. The CDR3 loop spans 15 amino acids. Germline V gene data show CDR1 as MNHEY and CDR2 as SMNVEV (reference sequence). The DNA of the CDR3 is TGTGCCAGCAGTTTCGGGGGGGGGAACTCCTACGAGCAGTACTTC. Protein sequence: CASSFGGGNSYEQYF.

This chain links TRBV14 with TRBJ2-7; 13 bases align to TRBD2. The CDR3 length is 16 residues. J gave up 4 bases and V 2 bases, and 5 bases lay outside the gene matches. Germline lookup yields CDR1 SGHDN and CDR2 FVKESK. The CDR3 loop is CASSQTRTSGSYEQYF. CDR3 coding DNA: TGTGCCAGCAGCCAAACAAGGACTAGCGGGAGTTACGAGCAGTACTTC.

The chain employs TRBV10-1 and TRBJ2-7; TRBD1 matches at 9 bases. The germline V gene encodes CDR1 WNHNN and CDR2 SYGVQD (reference sequence). Trimming cost V 3 bases and J 2 bases; bases outside gene matches: 5. This CDR3 spans 15 amino acids. CDR3 amino acids: CASSDLTGGPYEQYF. The CDR3 nucleotides read TGCGCCAGCAGTGATTTAACAGGGGGCCCCTACGAGCAGTACTTC.

This clone showed up just once. CDR3 loop: CATSGGLWNEQFF. In DNA form, the CDR3 reads TGCGCCACCTCAGGGGGGTTATGGAATGAGCAGTTCTTC. V and J are TRBV10-1 and TRBJ2-1; perhaps TRBD1 as D (7 bases). CDR3 length: 13 residues. Germline V gives CDR1 WNHNN, CDR2 SYGVQD (reference sequence). Trimming stripped 10 bases from V and 7 bases from J, with 17 bases between.

This clone was detected only once. V is TRBV18 and J is TRBJ2-5; D tentatively fits TRBD1 or TRBD2 (7 bases each). The CDR3 is 16 residues long. The germline CDR1 and CDR2 sequences are KGHSH and LQKENI. V lost 3 bases to trimming and J lost 2 bases, with 16 bases between them. DNA for the CDR3: TGTGCCAGCTCACCTCGACAGGGAGGGGAACAAGAGACCCAGTACTTC. Its protein is CASSPRQGGEQETQYF.

The V call is TRBV6-6, the J call TRBJ2-7, with a weak D call TRBD2 (5 bases). Germline V gives CDR1 MNHNY, CDR2 SVGAGI (reference sequence). CDR3 size: 16 residues. Trimming stripped 5 bases from V and 2 bases from J, with 19 bases between. The CDR3 loop reads CASSPARGSLPYEQYF. Written as DNA, the CDR3 is TGTGCCAGCAGTCCCGCGAGAGGGAGCCTTCCCTACGAGCAGTACTTC.

V and J are TRBV20-1 and TRBJ2-3; the D is unclear. The germline gives CDR1 DFQATT, CDR2 SNEGSKA (reference sequence). This CDR3 is 11 amino acids long. With 3 bases removed from V and 5 bases from J, the gap between germline ends came to 6 bases. CDR3 sequence (DNA): TGCAGTGCTAGCGTCGGAGATACGCAGTATTTT. Its protein product is CSASVGDTQYF.

The chain recombines TRBV6-1 with TRBJ2-2; D may be TRBD1 (6 bases). The CDR3 is made up of 15 amino acids. The germline gives CDR1 MNHNS, CDR2 SASEGT. Trimming took 2 bases from V and 6 from J, leaving 13 bases between them. This CDR3 is CASSEQGPWAGELFF. CDR3 sequence (DNA): TGTGCCAGCAGTGAACAGGGGCCGTGGGCCGGGGAGCTGTTTTTT.

The rearrangement uses TRBV19 and TRBJ2-2, with unresolved D. Trimming removed 5 bases from V and 5 bases from J, with 15 bases in between. The length of the CDR3 is 15 residues. Germline loops: CDR1 LNHDA, CDR2 SQIVND (reference sequence). The CDR3 loop is CASSRRSSETGELFF. The CDR3 DNA reads TGTGCCAGTAGTCGCCGGAGTAGTGAAACCGGGGAGCTGTTTTTT.

This sequence joins TRBV5-4 and TRBJ1-5, with D uncertain. The CDR3 spans 13 residues. In germline, CDR1 is SGHNT, CDR2 YYREEE (reference sequence). Trimming took off 6 bases at V and 3 bases at J, with 10 bases between the two ends. The chain's CDR3 is CASNKKDNQPQHF. The DNA of the CDR3 is TGTGCCAGCAACAAAAAGGACAATCAGCCCCAGCATTTT.

The V and J genes are TRBV6-5 and TRBJ2-5, with TRBD1 matching 7 bases. Germline values: CDR1 MNHEY, CDR2 SVGAGI. The CDR3 is 13 amino acids. V lost 5 bases to trimming and J lost 5 bases; unmatched junction nucleotides: 5. This chain's CDR3 is CASSRQGGETQYF. CDR3 nucleotides: TGTGCCAGCAGTCGACAGGGCGGCGAGACCCAGTACTTC.